A single sample gave rise to the 14 T cell receptor beta chains below, sequenced in a study of blood T cell dynamics during melanoma immunotherapy. TCRdb keeps only in-frame clones here, not all; method: immunoSEQ multiplex PCR. The sample includes 5,500 to 6,000 clones, roughly 80% of them seen just once. As to time point: week 3, after first cycle of checkpoint inhibitor. The specimen comprised blood, sampled from a patient treated with checkpoint blockade. The receptors shown here come from a human donor with melanoma.

This CDR3 reads CASSYSDTRIGSEQYF. CDR3 sequence (DNA): TGTGCCAGCAGTTATTCGGATACAAGAATCGGTTCCGAGCAGTACTTC. The V and J genes are TRBV6-6 and TRBJ2-7; D gene uncertain. Per germline, CDR1 MNHNY and CDR2 SVGAGI (reference sequence). The CDR3 length is 16 residues. V dropped 3 bases and J dropped 6 bases, with 21 bases sitting between them.

The chain is built from TRBV19 and TRBJ1-5, with 9 bases that match TRBD1. The CDR3 contains 16 residues. The germline V gene encodes CDR1 LNHDA and CDR2 SQIVND (reference sequence). Trimming removed 6 bases from V and 0 bases from J; junction bases left unmatched: 6. Written as DNA, the CDR3 is TGTGCCAGTAGCAGACAGGACAGGGGTAGCAATCAGCCCCAGCATTTT. Protein sequence: CASSRQDRGSNQPQHF. The full variable domain, with the rest looked up from reference TRBV19 and TRBJ1-5, is DGGITQSPKYLFRKEGQNVTLSCEQNLNHDAMYWYRQDPGQGLRLIYYSQIVNDFQKGDIAEGYSVSREKKESFPLTVTSAQKNPTAFYLCASSRQDRGSNQPQHFGDGTRLSIL.

This clone was observed a handful of times. This rearrangement joins TRBV7-2 to TRBJ2-7, with D perhaps TRBD1 or TRBD2 (5 bases each). V lost 5 bases, J lost 4 bases, and 12 bases lay in between. The CDR3 loop spans 13 amino acids. Germline CDR1 reads SGHTA; CDR2 reads FQGNSA. Written as DNA, the CDR3 is TGTGCCAGCAGCAAACGGGGACCTTACGAGCAGTACTTC. It is translated as CASSKRGPYEQYF.

Only one count was recorded for this clone. V and J are TRBV5-1 and TRBJ1-1, with D hard to call. V was clipped by 0 bases and J by 1 base, with 10 bases between them. The CDR3 covers 15 residues. The germline CDR1 and CDR2 sequences are SGHRS and YFSETQ. CDR3 bases: TGCGCCAGCAGCTTGGGTGTGTCGGAGAACACTGAAGCTTTCTTT. Amino acids: CASSLGVSENTEAFF.

This sequence joins TRBV5-4 and TRBJ1-1; no firm D call. Trimming removed 4 bases at V and 6 bases at J, with 19 bases between. The CDR3 is made up of 15 amino acids. Germline CDR1 and CDR2: SGHNT and YYREEE (reference sequence). The CDR3 DNA sequence: TGTGCCAGCAGCATACCCTCGGGTTCGTTAGCTGAAGCTTTCTTT. Translated, it gives CASSIPSGSLAEAFF.

This chain uses TRBV28 with TRBJ2-7, with D possibly TRBD1 on 5 matching bases. Germline assignment: CDR1 MDHEN and CDR2 SYDVKM. This CDR3 region has 16 residues. V was shortened by 7 bases and J by 2 bases, with 21 bases between the two germline ends. CDR3 amino acids: CASIGVGRFSPYEQYF. The CDR3 nucleotides are TGTGCCAGCATAGGGGTCGGAAGGTTCAGTCCCTACGAGCAGTACTTC.

Only a few counts were recorded for this clone. The chain combines TRBV7-9 with TRBJ2-7, with 7 bases aligning to TRBD2. The V gene end was trimmed by 0 bases and the J gene end by 3 bases; junction bases not matched to a gene: 2. Germline CDR1 is SEHNR and CDR2 is FQNEAQ (reference sequence). The CDR3 consists of 14 residues. The CDR3 DNA is TGTGCCAGCAGCTTAGCGGGAGGGCTCTACGAGCAGTACTTC. As protein: CASSLAGGLYEQYF.

The CDR3 nucleotides read TGTGCCAGCAGTGAGAACCACTCTGGAAACACCATATATTTT. As protein: CASSENHSGNTIYF. The V gene is TRBV6-1, the J gene TRBJ1-3; D remains unclear. The V and J ends lost 3 bases and 0 bases respectively, with 6 bases between them. CDR1 and CDR2 from the germline V gene are MNHNS and SASEGT. The CDR3 covers 14 residues.

This chain connects TRBV10-3 to TRBJ2-7, with D possibly matching TRBD2 (5 bases). The CDR3 length is 15 residues. Trimming took off 4 bases at V and 5 bases at J, with 18 bases between the two ends. From germline, CDR1 is ENHRY and CDR2 SYGVKD. Written as DNA, the CDR3 is TGTGCCATCAGTGTGAGGGAACCTCCTCTTGACGAGCAGTACTTC. Encoded protein: CAISVREPPLDEQYF.

The chain employs TRBV19 and TRBJ1-5; TRBD1 aligns across 11 bases. The CDR3 totals 14 residues. Trimming took 6 bases from V and 5 from J; bases not matched to a gene: 3. In germline, CDR1 is LNHDA, CDR2 SQIVND (reference sequence). DNA of the CDR3: TGTGCCAGTAGCTGGGACAGGGGGGATCAGCCCCAGCATTTT. It translates to CASSWDRGDQPQHF.

The rearrangement uses TRBV5-1 and TRBJ1-6, with 10 positions matching TRBD1. CDR3 length equals 15 residues. Germline V CDR1 and CDR2: SGHRS, YFSETQ. J gave up 10 bases and V 0 bases, and 4 bases lay outside the gene matches. The CDR3 loop is CASSLGTGGESPLHF. CDR3 bases: TGCGCCAGCAGCTTGGGGACAGGGGGTGAATCACCCCTCCACTTT.

This chain joins TRBV10-3 and TRBJ2-2; a weak D match, TRBD1 (5 bases). Germline lookup yields CDR1 ENHRY and CDR2 SYGVKD. CDR3 length: 14 residues. V gave up 4 bases and J gave up 1 base, with 7 bases separating them. The CDR3 DNA is TGTGCCATCAGTGGAGGACAGAACACCGGGGAGCTGTTTTTT. Amino acid sequence: CAISGGQNTGELFF.

This sequence joins TRBV5-1 and TRBJ2-7, with D unclear. This CDR3 spans 12 amino acids. Germline V gene sequence: CDR1 SGHRS, CDR2 YFSETQ. Trimming stripped 5 bases from V and 6 bases from J, with 12 bases between. The CDR3 DNA follows: TGCGCCAGCAGTGATGTTCCTATCGAGCAGTACTTC. Residues: CASSDVPIEQYF. Full variable domain (rest looked up from reference TRBV5-1 and TRBJ2-7): KAGVTQTPRYLIKTRGQQVTLSCSPISGHRSVSWYQQTPGQGLQFLFEYFSETQRNKGNFPGRFSGRQFSNSRSEMNVSTLELGDSALYLCASSDVPIEQYFGPGTRLTVT.

The genes are TRBV5-4 and TRBJ1-2, with 7 bases lining up with TRBD1. In germline, CDR1 is SGHNT, CDR2 YYREEE (reference sequence). This CDR3 comprises 15 residues. Trimming at V came to 3 bases and at J to 7 bases, leaving 12 bases not matched to a gene. CDR3 protein: CASSWGITGEGGYTF. The CDR3 DNA follows: TGTGCCAGCAGCTGGGGTATTACAGGGGAGGGTGGCTACACCTTC. Full variable domain (remainder filled in from reference TRBV5-4 and TRBJ1-2): ETGVTQSPTHLIKTRGQQVTLRCSSQSGHNTVSWYQQALGQGPQFIFQYYREEENGRGNFPPRFSGLQFPNYSSELNVNALELDDSALYLCASSWGITGEGGYTFGSGTRLTVV.